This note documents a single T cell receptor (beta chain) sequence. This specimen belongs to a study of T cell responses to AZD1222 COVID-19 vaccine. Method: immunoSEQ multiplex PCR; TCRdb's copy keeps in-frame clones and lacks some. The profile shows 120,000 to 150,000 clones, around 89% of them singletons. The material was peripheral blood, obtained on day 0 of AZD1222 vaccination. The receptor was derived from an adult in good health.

In DNA, the CDR3 is TGTGCCAGTAGTAAAGGCAGGGGCCTTGAAGCTTTCTTT. Translating it yields CASSKGRGLEAFF. J is TRBJ1-1 and V is TRBV19, with a possible D match to TRBD1 (6 bases). Germline CDR1 and CDR2: LNHDA and SQIVND (reference sequence). Trimming left V 4 bases short and J 7 bases short, with 13 bases between. The CDR3 has 13 amino acids.